Listed below are T cell receptor beta chains from one sample, sequenced in a study of blood T cells in healthy people across ages. TCRdb reprocessed the 5' RACE reads with MiXCR, giving one entry per CDR3 protein. The top ten hold roughly 3.4% of the sample, which has 550,000 to 750,000 distinct CDR3 sequences, approximately 21% seen once. The sequenced material came from blood. The source is a man aged 65 to 85 in good health. The CDR3 runs from the conserved cysteine through the conserved F or W. A D gene is named only where the DNA matches it firmly. Clone size is not always given. Where it is, it says once, few, many or a class for expanded clones.

j_call | clone_size | v_call | d_call | cdr3_aa | cdr3_nt
TRBJ2-5 | few | TRBV3-1 | . | CASSQEAIQETQYF | TGTGCCAGCAGCCAAGAAGCCATCCAAGAGACCCAGTACTTC
TRBJ1-4 | few | TRBV10-3 | TRBD1 | CAISETQGGNEKLFF | TGTGCCATCAGTGAGACACAGGGGGGTAATGAAAAACTGTTTTTT
TRBJ2-7 | . | TRBV4-3 | . | CASSQELVSSYEQYF | TGCGCCAGCAGCCAAGAATTGGTCAGCTCCTACGAGCAGTACTTC
TRBJ2-3 | . | TRBV6-6 | . | CASSYRGSPPDTQYF | TGTGCCAGCAGTTACAGGGGATCCCCCCCAGATACGCAGTATTTT
TRBJ1-3 | . | TRBV20-1 | . | CSATGTESSGNTIYF | TGCAGTGCCACCGGGACCGAGAGCTCTGGAAACACCATATATTTT
TRBJ1-5 | . | TRBV5-1 | . | CASSLGGENQPQHF | TGCGCCAGCAGCTTGGGAGGGGAGAATCAGCCCCAGCATTTT
TRBJ2-5 | many | TRBV9 | TRBD1 | CASSVHRDSRETQYF | TGTGCCAGCAGCGTACACAGGGACAGCCGAGAGACCCAGTACTTC
TRBJ2-1 | . | TRBV5-1 | . | CASSFGQVNSEGNEQFF | TGCGCCAGCAGCTTTGGACAGGTTAACTCGGAGGGGAATGAGCAGTTCTTC
TRBJ2-3 | . | TRBV28 | TRBD2 | CASSSQAGGPDTQYF | TGTGCCAGCAGTTCCCAAGCGGGAGGCCCAGATACGCAGTATTTT
TRBJ2-5 | many | TRBV19 | . | CASSMDQETQYF | TGTGCCAGTAGTATGGACCAAGAGACCCAGTACTTC
TRBJ2-3 | many | TRBV7-3 | . | CASSLVSTDTQYF | TGTGCCAGCAGCTTAGTAAGCACAGATACGCAGTATTTT
TRBJ1-5 | few | TRBV5-1 | TRBD1 | CASSLTGESQPQHF | TGCGCCAGCAGCCTCACAGGGGAATCTCAGCCCCAGCATTTT
TRBJ1-4 | many | TRBV20-1 | . | CSARDPRATNEKLFF | TGCAGTGCTAGAGATCCCAGGGCAACTAATGAAAAACTGTTTTTT
TRBJ1-2 | . | TRBV29-1 | . | CSYWGGKSYGYTF | TGCAGTTATTGGGGGGGTAAGAGCTATGGCTACACCTTC
TRBJ2-7 | . | TRBV29-1 | . | CSVAGTLSYEQYF | TGCAGCGTGGCCGGGACACTCTCCTACGAGCAGTACTTC